The 23 T cell receptor beta chains listed next were all sequenced from one sample in a study of cytomegalovirus exposure and HLA in healthy donors. Primers: 60 Vbeta forward and 13 Jbeta reverse. Clones were read by immunoSEQ multiplex PCR, and TCRdb kept only the in-frame ones, dropping some. This table holds roughly 120,000 clones, less than 85% found once. The sequenced sample consisted of PBMCs. These receptors were taken from a man younger than 45 in good health and CMV-seronegative.

The chain couples TRBV7-9 to TRBJ2-1, with 8 bases matching TRBD2. Germline lookup yields CDR1 SEHNR and CDR2 FQNEAQ (reference sequence). The CDR3 is 16 residues long. With V trimmed by 1 base and J by 2 bases, 4 bases remained unmatched. The CDR3 DNA sequence: TGTGCCAGCAGCTTAGGGCTAGCGGGCCCCTACAATGAGCAGTTCTTC. Translating it yields CASSLGLAGPYNEQFF.

This sequence joins TRBV5-1 and TRBJ2-7, with a possible D match to TRBD1 (5 bases). V lost 5 bases and J lost 6, with 15 bases in between. Germline V gene lookup returns CDR1 SGHRS and CDR2 YFSETQ. The CDR3 length is 13 residues. CDR3 protein: CASSFQGVGEQYF. DNA of the CDR3: TGCGCCAGCAGTTTCCAGGGCGTAGGCGAGCAGTACTTC.

This clone was recorded a few times. The CDR3 DNA follows: TGTGCCAGCAGTTCCTGGCAGGGCTCCTACGAGCAGTACTTC. Translated, it gives CASSSWQGSYEQYF. The V call is TRBV28, the J call TRBJ2-7, with D possibly matching TRBD1 (5 bases). CDR1 is MDHEN and CDR2 is SYDVKM in the germline V gene. CDR3 length: 14 residues. The V end was cut by 4 bases, the J end by 0 bases, with 10 bases between. Using reference TRBV28 and TRBJ2-7 for the parts outside the CDR3, the full variable domain is DVKVTQSSRYLVKRTGEKVFLECVQDMDHENMFWYRQDPGLGLRLIYFSYDVKMKEKGDIPEGYSVSREKKERFSLILESASTNQTSMYLCASSSWQGSYEQYFGPGTRLTVT.

This clone appeared once. The rearrangement joins TRBV28 to TRBJ2-7, with 7 positions matching TRBD1. The CDR3 totals 16 residues. V shed 6 bases and J 0 bases; nucleotides not matched to a gene: 11. Per germline, CDR1 MDHEN and CDR2 SYDVKM. CDR3: CASRTGPGSSSYEQYF. The CDR3 DNA follows: TGTGCCAGCAGGACAGGGCCGGGATCTAGCTCCTACGAGCAGTACTTC.

The V and J genes are TRBV5-1 and TRBJ1-1; a weak D match, TRBD1 (5 bases). V gave up 1 base and J gave up 4 bases, with 14 bases separating them. This CDR3 is 15 amino acids long. Germline-derived CDR1 and CDR2 are SGHRS and YFSETQ. The CDR3 region has the DNA TGCGCCAGCAGCTTGTATGGGCAGGGCGGCACTGAAGCTTTCTTT. This gives the protein CASSLYGQGGTEAFF.

V is TRBV19 and J is TRBJ1-5; no definite D call. The CDR3 runs 14 residues. V lost 8 bases and J 4 bases, leaving 15 bases between the germline ends. Germline V gene lookup returns CDR1 LNHDA and CDR2 SQIVND (reference sequence). CDR3 DNA: TGTGCCAGTGGCTATACCCGCGGAAATCAGCCCCAGCATTTT. Translated, it gives CASGYTRGNQPQHF.

In regard to this clone: One end of the junction does not line up with germline, which may come from a read error. The J gene is TRBJ1-1, the V gene TRBV7-9; possible D gene TRBD1, 5 bases. CDR3 size: 12 residues. The germline V gene encodes CDR1 SEHNR and CDR2 FQNEAQ (reference sequence). The CDR3 coding sequence is TGTTCCAGCAGGGCGGGGGGCACTGAAGCTTTCTTT. It codes for CSSRAGGTEAFF.

Worth noting for this clone: The DNA is omitted, as the CDR3 cannot be located on it reliably, and the CDR3 follows TCRdb's listing. The V call is TRBV27, the J call TRBJ2-5; TRBD1, the table's D call, was not compared with the DNA. Counting both end residues, the CDR3 totals 15 amino acids. The V gene's germline CDR1 is MNHEY and CDR2 SMNVEV (reference sequence). CDR3 region: CASSSSDTKRETQYF.

V gene TRBV7-9 combines with J gene TRBJ2-7; possible D gene TRBD2, 6 bases. CDR3 size: 12 residues. Germline V gene data show CDR1 as SEHNR and CDR2 as FQNEAQ (reference sequence). V gave up 3 bases and J gave up 7 bases, with 10 bases separating them. The CDR3 sequence: CASSLEGPEQYF. DNA of the CDR3: TGTGCCAGCAGCTTGGAGGGCCCAGAGCAGTACTTC.

The V gene is TRBV20-1, the J gene TRBJ1-1, with a tentative D call TRBD1 (5 bases). V was trimmed by 5 bases and J by 8 bases, leaving 12 bases between them. CDR3 length: 11 residues. Germline assignment: CDR1 DFQATT and CDR2 SNEGSKA (reference sequence). The CDR3: CSAFDREEAFF. The CDR3, as DNA: TGCAGTGCTTTCGACAGAGAAGAAGCTTTCTTT.

The V gene is TRBV5-5, the J gene TRBJ2-2; 7 positions match TRBD1. V trimming: 5 bases; J trimming: 4 bases; junction bases outside the gene matches: 14. Germline V lookup: CDR1 SGHKS, CDR2 YYEKEE (reference sequence). The CDR3 is 17 amino acids. CDR3 nucleotides: TGTGCCAGCAGATCAATCCAGGGGGATGGCCCCACCGGGGAGCTGTTTTTT. This encodes CASRSIQGDGPTGELFF.

This clone was recorded only once. The chain couples TRBV5-4 to TRBJ2-5; TRBD1 aligns across 7 bases. This CDR3 has 16 residues. The V gene's germline CDR1 is SGHNT and CDR2 YYREEE (reference sequence). The ends lost 4 bases at V and 5 bases at J; junction bases unmatched: 14. The CDR3, as DNA: TGTGCCAGCAGCCCCGGAAGCGACAGGGTCTACGAGACCCAGTACTTC. This encodes CASSPGSDRVYETQYF.

V is TRBV4-3 and J is TRBJ2-7; D is perhaps TRBD2 (5 bases). Germline loops: CDR1 LGHNA, CDR2 YSLEER. With 4 bases removed from V and 0 bases from J, the gap between germline ends came to 10 bases. The CDR3 is 14 residues long. The CDR3 sequence: CASSPRASSYEQYF. The CDR3 coding sequence is TGCGCCAGCAGCCCGAGGGCAAGCTCCTACGAGCAGTACTTC.

J is TRBJ2-7 and V is TRBV5-1; D gene uncertain. The CDR3 runs to 12 residues. V was shortened by 4 bases and J by 6 bases, with 11 bases between the two germline ends. Germline CDR1 is SGHRS and CDR2 is YFSETQ. The CDR3 here is CASSPEACEQYF. The CDR3 DNA is TGCGCCAGCAGCCCCGAGGCGTGCGAGCAGTACTTC. The variable domain in full, with the rest retrieved from reference TRBV5-1 and TRBJ2-7, is KAGVTQTPRYLIKTRGQQVTLSCSPISGHRSVSWYQQTPGQGLQFLFEYFSETQRNKGNFPGRFSGRQFSNSRSEMNVSTLELGDSALYLCASSPEACEQYFGPGTRLTVT.

The count of this clone is one. The chain has TRBV4-1 and TRBJ2-7; TRBD1 matches at 8 bases. Trimming removed 5 bases from V and 7 bases from J; junction bases left unmatched: 13. The CDR3 loop spans 15 amino acids. Germline V lookup: CDR1 MGHRA, CDR2 YSYEKL. This CDR3 is CASSSRQGSFTEQYF. The CDR3 coding sequence is TGCGCCAGCAGCTCCCGACAGGGGAGTTTTACTGAGCAGTACTTC.

The chain combines TRBV7-2 with TRBJ2-2; 8 positions agree with TRBD2. Germline V CDR1 and CDR2: SGHTA, FQGNSA. The V segment lost 5 bases and the J segment 6 bases; nucleotides outside the gene matches: 20. The CDR3 runs 19 residues. The CDR3 sequence is CASSPAPGAGEAWAGELFF. The CDR3 DNA reads as TGTGCCAGCAGCCCGGCCCCAGGAGCGGGAGAGGCTTGGGCCGGGGAGCTGTTTTTT.

The V and J genes are TRBV10-1 and TRBJ2-1; 8 nucleotides match TRBD2. The CDR3 length is 14 residues. V lost 3 bases, J lost 6 bases, and 4 bases stayed unmatched. CDR1 WNHNN and CDR2 SYGVQD come from the germline V gene (reference sequence). CDR3 region: CASSESGSVNEQFF. CDR3 sequence (DNA): TGCGCCAGCAGTGAAAGCGGGAGCGTCAATGAGCAGTTCTTC.

The CDR3 loop reads CASSFPGLAGVIEQYF. The DNA for the CDR3 is TGTGCCAGCAGCTTTCCTGGACTAGCGGGGGTCATAGAGCAGTACTTC. The rearrangement uses TRBV5-4 and TRBJ2-7; TRBD2 matches 13 bases. V lost 2 bases, J lost 7 bases, and 9 bases stayed unmatched. Germline CDR1 and CDR2: SGHNT and YYREEE (reference sequence). The CDR3 has 16 residues.

V and J are TRBV7-2 and TRBJ2-3; D ambiguous. Germline-derived CDR1 and CDR2 are SGHTA and FQGNSA. V lost 3 bases to trimming and J lost 6 bases, with 16 bases between them. This CDR3 region has 15 residues. The CDR3 here is CASSFLFVRSDTQYF. Here the CDR3 DNA reads TGTGCCAGCAGCTTCCTTTTTGTTCGTTCGGATACGCAGTATTTT.

The V call is TRBV4-3, the J call TRBJ2-5; D possibly corresponds to TRBD2 (6 bases). Judging by the DNA end, TRBJ2-7 fits better; the J call may be wrong. The CDR3 covers 17 residues. Germline V gene sequence: CDR1 LGHNA, CDR2 YSLEER. CDR3 loop: CASSQEGPDRGFYEQYF. The CDR3 nucleotides are TGCGCCAGCAGCCAAGAAGGACCGGATCGGGGGTTCTACGAGCAGTACTTC.

CDR3 loop: CASSETPSNQPQHF. CDR3 bases: TGTGCCAGCAGTGAGACACCTAGCAATCAGCCCCAGCATTTT. The chain couples TRBV2 to TRBJ1-5; D is uncertain. CDR1 SNHLY and CDR2 FYNNEI come from the germline V gene. V was trimmed by 3 bases and J by 0 bases, leaving 6 bases between them. This CDR3 has 14 residues. The full variable domain, with the rest looked up from reference TRBV2 and TRBJ1-5, is EPEVTQTPSHQVTQMGQEVILRCVPISNHLYFYWYRQILGQKVEFLVSFYNNEISEKSEIFDDQFSVERPDGSNFTLKIRSTKLEDSAMYFCASSETPSNQPQHFGDGTRLSIL.

The V gene is TRBV7-2, the J gene TRBJ1-5; D unclear. V shed 3 bases and J shed 5 bases, with 11 bases lying between them. Germline values: CDR1 SGHTA, CDR2 FQGNSA. The CDR3 is made up of 14 amino acids. The CDR3: CASSFDKDYQPQHF. DNA for the CDR3: TGTGCCAGCAGCTTTGACAAGGACTATCAGCCCCAGCATTTT.

V and J are TRBV4-2 and TRBJ2-3; D is perhaps TRBD1 (6 bases). V was trimmed by 4 bases and J by 0 bases, leaving 14 bases between them. Germline V gene sequence: CDR1 LGHNA, CDR2 YNFKEQ. The CDR3 contains 16 residues. CDR3 DNA sequence: TGTGCCAGCAGCCCGACCGGGACACCTAGCACAGATACGCAGTATTTT. Its protein is CASSPTGTPSTDTQYF.